The rows below give T cell receptor beta chains drawn from one sample of a study of blood T cell repertoires in COVID-19. TCRdb's copy holds only in-frame clones and misses some; the assay was immunoSEQ multiplex PCR. This sample has 450,000 or so clones, with 89% found just once. The sample consisted of peripheral blood. These receptor sequences come from a man aged 18 to 29 with COVID-19, enrolled during active disease. Each CDR3 is given without its conserved first and last residue.

J gene: TRBJ2-5; V gene: TRBV7-6; CDR3 protein: ASSLRRRRDRVQETQY
J gene: TRBJ1-4; V gene: TRBV11-2; CDR3 protein: ASSLEQGSNEKLF
J gene: TRBJ2-5; V gene: TRBV11-1; CDR3 protein: ASSLAGEDQETQY
J gene: TRBJ2-1; V gene: TRBV9; CDR3 protein: ASADTGWRDEQF
J gene: TRBJ1-5; V gene: TRBV3-1/TRBV3-2; CDR3 protein: ASSQDGTGRAPQH
J gene: TRBJ1-5; V gene: TRBV19; CDR3 protein: ASSIADRGHSQPQH
J gene: TRBJ2-4; V gene: TRBV5-5; CDR3 protein: ASTLGGNIQY
J gene: TRBJ2-1; V gene: TRBV11-2; CDR3 protein: ASSYLAGVDNEQF
J gene: TRBJ2-7; V gene: TRBV27; CDR3 protein: ASRQKPRDSYEQY
J gene: TRBJ2-7; V gene: TRBV27; CDR3 protein: ASSITGTIYEQY
J gene: TRBJ1-6; V gene: TRBV19; CDR3 protein: ASGQGYSPLH
J gene: TRBJ1-2; V gene: TRBV9; CDR3 protein: ASSSGQGDYGYT
J gene: TRBJ2-3; V gene: TRBV4-2; CDR3 protein: ASSPGRETDTQY
J gene: TRBJ2-2; V gene: TRBV30; CDR3 protein: AWSVVRTSGGPLPGELF
J gene: TRBJ2-3; V gene: TRBV28; CDR3 protein: ASSLLNTQY